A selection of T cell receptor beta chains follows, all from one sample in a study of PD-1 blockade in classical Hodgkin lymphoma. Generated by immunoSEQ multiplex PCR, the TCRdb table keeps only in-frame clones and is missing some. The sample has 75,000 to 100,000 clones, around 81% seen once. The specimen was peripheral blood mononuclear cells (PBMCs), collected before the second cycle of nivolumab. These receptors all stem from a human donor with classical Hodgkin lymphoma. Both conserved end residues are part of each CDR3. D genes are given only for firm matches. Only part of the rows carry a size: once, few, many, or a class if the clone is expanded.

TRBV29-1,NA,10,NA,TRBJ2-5,CSVGLETQYF,TGCAGCGTAGGGTTGGAGACCCAGTACTTC
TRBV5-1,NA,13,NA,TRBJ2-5,CASSLDGKETQYF,TGCGCCAGCAGCTTGGATGGAAAAGAGACCCAGTACTTC
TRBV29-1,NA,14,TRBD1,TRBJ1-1,CSVVGGTGSTEAFF,TGCAGCGTTGTGGGGGGGACAGGGTCTACTGAAGCTTTCTTT
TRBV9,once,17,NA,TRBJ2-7,CASSEPPPFYLPYEQYF,TGTGCCAGCAGCGAGCCCCCGCCCTTCTATTTGCCCTACGAGCAGTACTTC
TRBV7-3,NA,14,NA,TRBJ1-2,CASSLTPGTMGYTF,TGTGCCAGCAGCTTAACTCCAGGAACTATGGGCTACACCTTC
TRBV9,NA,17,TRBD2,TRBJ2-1,CASSVDPLAGQVSEQFF,TGTGCCAGCAGCGTAGACCCACTAGCGGGCCAAGTGAGTGAGCAGTTCTTC
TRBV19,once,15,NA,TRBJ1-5,CASTTLAGGNQPQHF,TGTGCCAGTACCACGTTAGCAGGGGGCAATCAGCCCCAGCATTTT
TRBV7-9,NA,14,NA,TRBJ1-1,CASSLGQGSTEAFF,TGTGCCAGCAGCCTAGGTCAGGGAAGCACTGAAGCTTTCTTT
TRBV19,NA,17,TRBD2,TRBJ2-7,CASSIGPSGATSYEQYF,TGTGCCAGTAGTATAGGGCCTAGCGGAGCGACCTCCTACGAGCAGTACTTC
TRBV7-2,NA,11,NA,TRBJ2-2,CASSSSGELFF,TGTGCCAGCAGCTCCTCCGGGGAGCTGTTTTTT
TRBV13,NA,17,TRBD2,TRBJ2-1,CASSLGGTSGRWNEQFF,TGTGCCAGCAGCTTAGGCGGGACTAGCGGGAGGTGGAATGAGCAGTTCTTC
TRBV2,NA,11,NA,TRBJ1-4,CASTQGNKLFF,TGTGCCAGCACTCAGGGAAATAAACTGTTTTTT
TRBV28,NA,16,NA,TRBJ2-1,CASSQDWNPSYNEQFF,TGTGCCAGCAGCCAGGACTGGAACCCGTCCTACAATGAGCAGTTCTTC
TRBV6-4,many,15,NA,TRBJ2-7,CASSVQAHSSYEQYF,TGTGCCAGCTCCGTACAGGCCCATTCCTCCTACGAGCAGTACTTC
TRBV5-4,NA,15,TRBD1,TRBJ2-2,CASSSGTGATGELFF,TGTGCCAGCAGCTCCGGGACAGGGGCCACCGGGGAGCTGTTTTTT
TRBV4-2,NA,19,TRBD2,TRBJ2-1,CASSQAMPLAGDAYNEQFF,TGTGCCAGCAGCCAAGCAATGCCCCTAGCGGGGGATGCCTACAATGAGCAGTTCTTC
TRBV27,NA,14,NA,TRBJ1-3,CASSSTGPGNTIYF,TGTGCCAGCAGTTCTACGGGGCCCGGAAACACCATATATTTT
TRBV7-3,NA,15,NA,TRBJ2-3,CASSSQGAGTDTQYF,TGTGCCAGCAGCTCACAGGGTGCGGGCACAGATACGCAGTATTTT
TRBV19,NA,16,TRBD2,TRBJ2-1,CASSIGGTSGRNEQFF,TGTGCCAGTAGTATAGGAGGGACTAGCGGGAGAAATGAGCAGTTCTTC
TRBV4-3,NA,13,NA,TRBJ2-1,CASSRDRGDEQFF,TGCGCCAGCAGCCGAGACCGAGGCGATGAGCAGTTCTTC
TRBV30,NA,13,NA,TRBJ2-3,CAWTGGGTDTQYF,TGTGCCTGGACGGGTGGCGGGACAGATACGCAGTATTTT
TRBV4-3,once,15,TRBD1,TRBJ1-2,CASSQTRTGSYGYTF,TGCGCCAGCAGCCAAACCCGGACAGGGAGCTATGGCTACACCTTC
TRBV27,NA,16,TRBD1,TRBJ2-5,CASSPLDRGQEETQYF,TGTGCCAGCAGTCCCCTCGACAGGGGGCAGGAAGAGACCCAGTACTTC
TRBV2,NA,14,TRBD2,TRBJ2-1,CASRIAGVSNEQFF,TGTGCCAGCAGAATAGCGGGAGTCTCCAATGAGCAGTTCTTC
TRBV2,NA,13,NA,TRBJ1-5,CASKGVGNQPQHF,TGTGCCAGCAAGGGGGTCGGCAATCAGCCCCAGCATTTT
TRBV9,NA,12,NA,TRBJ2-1,CASSPEGNEQFF,TGTGCCAGCAGCCCCGAGGGGAATGAGCAGTTCTTC
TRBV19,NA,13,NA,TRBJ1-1,CASSEQINTEAFF,TGTGCCAGTAGTGAACAGATAAACACTGAAGCTTTCTTT
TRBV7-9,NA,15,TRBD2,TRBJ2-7,CASRTLAGGAYEQYF,TGTGCCAGCAGGACCCTAGCGGGAGGTGCCTACGAGCAGTACTTC
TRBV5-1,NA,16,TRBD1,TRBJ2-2,CASSSTPHQGAGELFF,TGCGCCAGCAGCTCGACCCCCCACCAGGGGGCCGGGGAGCTGTTTTTT
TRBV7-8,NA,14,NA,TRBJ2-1,CASSLVRTGSEQFF,TGTGCCAGCAGCTTAGTCCGGACTGGGAGTGAGCAGTTCTTC
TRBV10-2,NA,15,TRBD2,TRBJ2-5,CASRGLAGVGETQYF,TGCGCCAGCAGAGGACTAGCGGGAGTGGGAGAGACCCAGTACTTC
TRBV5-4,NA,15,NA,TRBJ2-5,CASSPGSLIGETQYF,TGTGCCAGCAGCCCCGGGTCCTTAATCGGGGAGACCCAGTACTTC
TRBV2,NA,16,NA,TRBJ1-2,CARNPGQVSWGGGYTF,TGTGCCAGGAACCCGGGACAAGTCTCCTGGGGCGGTGGCTACACCTTC
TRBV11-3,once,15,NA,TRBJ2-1,CASSLGTVGSNEQFF,TGTGCCAGCAGCTTAGGGACAGTGGGGAGTAATGAGCAGTTCTTC
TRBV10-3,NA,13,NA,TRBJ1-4,CAIKGRTTEKLFF,TGTGCCATCAAGGGGCGGACCACTGAAAAACTGTTTTTT
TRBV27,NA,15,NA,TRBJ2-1,CASRRDWLAYNEQFF,TGTGCCAGCAGGCGGGACTGGTTAGCCTACAATGAGCAGTTCTTC
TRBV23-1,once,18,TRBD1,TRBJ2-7,CASSQSEGSFRGHYEQYF,TGCGCCAGCAGTCAATCGGAGGGGTCATTCAGGGGGCACTACGAGCAGTACTTC
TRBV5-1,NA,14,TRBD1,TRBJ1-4,CASSDPGGGEKLFF,TGCGCCAGCAGCGATCCAGGGGGAGGTGAAAAACTGTTTTTT
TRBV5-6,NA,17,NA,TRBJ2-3,CASSPPGILTRTDTQYF,TGTGCCAGCAGCCCACCGGGAATTTTAACCCGCACAGATACGCAGTATTTT
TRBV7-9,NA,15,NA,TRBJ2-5,CASSLEGTPQETQYF,TGTGCCAGCAGCTTAGAGGGGACGCCCCAAGAGACCCAGTACTTC
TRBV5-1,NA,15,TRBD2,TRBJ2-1,CASSLASGIYNEQFF,TGCGCCAGCAGCTTGGCTAGCGGGATCTACAATGAGCAGTTCTTC
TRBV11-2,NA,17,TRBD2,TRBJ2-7,CASSFTELAGVGNEQYF,TGTGCCAGCAGCTTCACCGAACTAGCGGGAGTAGGGAACGAGCAGTACTTC
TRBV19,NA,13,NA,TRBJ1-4,CASSITNGEKLFF,TGTGCCAGTAGTATCACCAATGGAGAAAAACTGTTTTTT
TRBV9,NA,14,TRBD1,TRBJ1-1,CASSVAGGDTEAFF,TGTGCCAGCAGCGTGGCAGGGGGGGACACTGAAGCTTTCTTT
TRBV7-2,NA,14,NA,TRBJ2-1,CASSLQGSYNEQFF,TGTGCCAGCAGTCTACAGGGATCCTACAATGAGCAGTTCTTC
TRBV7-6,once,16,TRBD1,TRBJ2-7,CASSPGRGQGIYEQYF,TGTGCCAGCAGTCCGGGGAGGGGACAGGGAATATACGAGCAGTACTTC
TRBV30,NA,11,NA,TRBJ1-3,CAWSYGNTIYF,TGTGCCTGGAGTTATGGAAACACCATATATTTT
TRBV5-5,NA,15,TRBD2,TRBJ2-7,CASSLGGLAAYEQYF,TGTGCCAGCAGCTTGGGGGGACTAGCGGCCTACGAGCAGTACTTC
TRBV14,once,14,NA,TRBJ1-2,CASSQTALVGGYTF,TGTGCCAGCAGCCAAACCGCCCTGGTGGGTGGCTACACCTTC
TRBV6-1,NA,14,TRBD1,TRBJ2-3,CAGSQGARADTQYF,TGTGCCGGATCACAGGGGGCGCGAGCAGATACGCAGTATTTT
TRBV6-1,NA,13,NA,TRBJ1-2,CASSETQNYGYTF,TGTGCCAGCAGTGAAACCCAGAACTATGGCTACACCTTC
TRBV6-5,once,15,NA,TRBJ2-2,CASSFALDLTGELFF,TGTGCCAGCAGTTTTGCCCTGGACCTGACCGGGGAGCTGTTTTTT
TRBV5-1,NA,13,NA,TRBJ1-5,CASSLQGDQPQHF,TGCGCCAGCAGCTTGCAGGGAGACCAGCCCCAGCATTTT
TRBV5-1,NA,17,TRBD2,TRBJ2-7,CASSAATLGGGRDEQYF,TGCGCCAGCAGCGCGGCTACCCTGGGAGGCGGGAGAGACGAGCAGTACTTC
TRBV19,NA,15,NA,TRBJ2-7,CASSISGLLSYEQYF,TGTGCCAGTAGTATATCCGGGCTCCTATCCTACGAGCAGTACTTC
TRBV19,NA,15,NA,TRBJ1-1,CASSIEAGVNTEAFF,TGTGCCAGTAGTATAGAAGCAGGAGTGAACACTGAAGCTTTCTTT
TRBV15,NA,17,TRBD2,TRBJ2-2,CATSRELAGVGTGELFF,TGTGCCACCAGCAGAGAACTAGCGGGAGTAGGTACCGGGGAGCTGTTTTTT
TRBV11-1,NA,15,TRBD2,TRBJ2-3,CASSLEGLGTDTQYF,TGTGCCAGCAGCTTAGAGGGACTAGGCACAGATACGCAGTATTTT
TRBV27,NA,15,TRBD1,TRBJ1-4,CASSDGQGQYEKLFF,TGTGCCAGCAGTGACGGACAGGGGCAATATGAAAAACTGTTTTTT
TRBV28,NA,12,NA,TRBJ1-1,CASRTSSPEAFF,TGTGCCAGCCGAACCAGTTCCCCTGAAGCTTTCTTT